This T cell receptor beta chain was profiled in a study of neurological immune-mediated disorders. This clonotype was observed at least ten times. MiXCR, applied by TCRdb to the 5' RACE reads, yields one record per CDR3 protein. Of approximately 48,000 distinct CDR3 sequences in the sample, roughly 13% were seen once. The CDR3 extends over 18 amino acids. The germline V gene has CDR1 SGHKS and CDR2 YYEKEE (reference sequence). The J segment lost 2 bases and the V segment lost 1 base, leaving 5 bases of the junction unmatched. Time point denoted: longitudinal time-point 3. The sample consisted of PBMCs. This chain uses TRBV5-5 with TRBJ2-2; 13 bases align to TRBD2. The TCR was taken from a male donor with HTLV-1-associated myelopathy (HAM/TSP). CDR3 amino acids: CASSLRLGLAGNTGELFF. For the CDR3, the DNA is TGTGCCAGCAGCTTGAGGCTGGGACTAGCGGGAAACACCGGGGAGCTGTTTTTT.